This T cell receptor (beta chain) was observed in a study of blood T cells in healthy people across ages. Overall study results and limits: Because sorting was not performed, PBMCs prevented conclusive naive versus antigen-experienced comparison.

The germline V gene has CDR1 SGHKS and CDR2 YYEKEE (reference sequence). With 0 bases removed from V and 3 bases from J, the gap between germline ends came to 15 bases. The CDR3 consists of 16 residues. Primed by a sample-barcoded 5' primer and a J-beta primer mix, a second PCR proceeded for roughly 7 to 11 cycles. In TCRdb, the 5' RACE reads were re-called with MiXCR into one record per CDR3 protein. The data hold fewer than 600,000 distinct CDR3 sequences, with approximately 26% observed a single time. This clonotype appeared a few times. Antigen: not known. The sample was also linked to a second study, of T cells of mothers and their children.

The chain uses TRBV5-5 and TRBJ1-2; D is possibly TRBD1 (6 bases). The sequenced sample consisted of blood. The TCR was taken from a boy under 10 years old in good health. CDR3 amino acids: CASSLGMDNRDYGYTF. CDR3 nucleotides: TGTGCCAGCAGCTTGGGGATGGACAACAGGGACTATGGCTACACCTTC.